This TCR beta chain was captured in a study of beta chain features in type 1 diabetes. V was trimmed by 5 bases and J by 5 bases, leaving 15 bases between them. From germline, CDR1 is SGHTA and CDR2 FQGTGA. The CDR3 consists of 15 residues. Expressed TCRB transcripts were sequenced because the isolated RNA had all been reverse transcribed beforehand. Measured with immunoSEQ multiplex PCR; TCRdb has only the in-frame clones, and not every one. The sample holds about 220,000 clones, about a tenth seen once. Study-wide points: Shortening of TCRB CDR3s, moderate but significant, appeared in all four CD4+ subsets of Type 1 diabetes patients. Whether HLA type affects TCRB rearrangement stayed undetermined in the present work.

Comments on this clone: The target antigen is unknown.

The receptor was derived from a man between 18 and 35 years old in good health. V and J are TRBV7-3 and TRBJ2-2; either TRBD1 or TRBD2 may fit D (7 bases each). The specimen was central memory CD4+ T cells from blood. Written as DNA, the CDR3 is TGTGCCAGCAGCCTCGACAGGGAGGGGACCGGGGAGCTGTTTTTT. Its translation: CASSLDREGTGELFF.